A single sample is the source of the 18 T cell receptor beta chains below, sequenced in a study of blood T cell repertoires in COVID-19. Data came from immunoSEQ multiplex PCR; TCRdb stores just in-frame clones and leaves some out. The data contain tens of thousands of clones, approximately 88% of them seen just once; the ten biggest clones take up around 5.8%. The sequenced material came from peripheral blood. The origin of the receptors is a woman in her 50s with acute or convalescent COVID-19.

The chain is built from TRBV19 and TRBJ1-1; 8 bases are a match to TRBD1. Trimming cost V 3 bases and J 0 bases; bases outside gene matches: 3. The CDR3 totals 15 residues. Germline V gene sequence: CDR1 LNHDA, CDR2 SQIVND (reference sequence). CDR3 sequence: CASSIRTGMNTEAFF. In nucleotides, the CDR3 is TGTGCCAGTAGTATCCGGACAGGGATGAACACTGAAGCTTTCTTT.

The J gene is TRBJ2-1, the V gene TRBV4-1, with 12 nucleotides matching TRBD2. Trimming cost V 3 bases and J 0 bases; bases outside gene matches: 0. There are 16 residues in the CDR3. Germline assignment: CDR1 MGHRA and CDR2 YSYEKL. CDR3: CASSQTSGSSYNEQFF. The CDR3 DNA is TGCGCCAGCAGCCAGACTAGCGGGAGCTCCTACAATGAGCAGTTCTTC.

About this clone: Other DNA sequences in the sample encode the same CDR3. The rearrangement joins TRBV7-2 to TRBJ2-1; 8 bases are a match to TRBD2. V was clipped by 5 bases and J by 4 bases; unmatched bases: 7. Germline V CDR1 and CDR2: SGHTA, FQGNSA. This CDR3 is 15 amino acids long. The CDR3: CASSVTSGPYNEQFF. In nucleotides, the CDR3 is TGTGCCAGCAGCGTAACTAGCGGACCTTACAATGAGCAGTTCTTC.

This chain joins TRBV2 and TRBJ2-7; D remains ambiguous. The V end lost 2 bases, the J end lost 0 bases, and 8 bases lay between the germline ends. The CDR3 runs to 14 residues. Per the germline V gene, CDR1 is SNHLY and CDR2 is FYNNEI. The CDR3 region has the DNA TGTGCCAGCAGTGAATTTGTCAGCTCCTACGAGCAGTACTTC. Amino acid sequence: CASSEFVSSYEQYF.

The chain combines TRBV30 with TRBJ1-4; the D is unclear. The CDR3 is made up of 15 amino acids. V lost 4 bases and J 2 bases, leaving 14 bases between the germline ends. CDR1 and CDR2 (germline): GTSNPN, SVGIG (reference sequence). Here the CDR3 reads CAWTEVGLTNEKLFF. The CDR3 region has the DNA TGTGCCTGGACGGAAGTAGGACTGACTAATGAAAAACTGTTTTTT.

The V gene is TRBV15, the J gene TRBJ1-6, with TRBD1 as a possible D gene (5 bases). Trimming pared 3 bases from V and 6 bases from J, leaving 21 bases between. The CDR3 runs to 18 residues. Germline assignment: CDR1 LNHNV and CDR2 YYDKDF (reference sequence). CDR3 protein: CATSRGGLGRATNSPLHF. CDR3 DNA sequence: TGTGCCACCAGCAGGGGGGGTTTGGGCCGCGCCACTAATTCACCCCTCCACTTT.

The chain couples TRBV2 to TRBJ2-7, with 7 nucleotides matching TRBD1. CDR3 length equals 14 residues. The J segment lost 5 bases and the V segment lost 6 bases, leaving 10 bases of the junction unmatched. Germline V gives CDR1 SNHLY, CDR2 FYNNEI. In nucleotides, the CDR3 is TGTGCCAGCAGCTCAAGGGGGCGCAATAACGAGCAGTACTTC. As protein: CASSSRGRNNEQYF.

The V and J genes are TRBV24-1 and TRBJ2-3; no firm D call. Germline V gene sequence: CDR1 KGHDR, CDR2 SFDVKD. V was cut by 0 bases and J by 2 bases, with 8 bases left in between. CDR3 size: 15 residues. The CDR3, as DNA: TGTGCCACCAGTGATTTGGGGCGAAACACAGATACGCAGTATTTT. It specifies CATSDLGRNTDTQYF.

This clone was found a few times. For the CDR3, the DNA is TGTGCCAGTAGCGACAGGGGATACTATGGCTACACCTTC. Its protein product is CASSDRGYYGYTF. V gene TRBV19 combines with J gene TRBJ1-2; 8 positions agree with TRBD1. Germline V gene lookup returns CDR1 LNHDA and CDR2 SQIVND (reference sequence). The CDR3 has 13 amino acids. V was pared by 6 bases and J by 3 bases, with 3 bases of the junction left unmatched. Full variable domain (missing parts from reference TRBV19 and TRBJ1-2): DGGITQSPKYLFRKEGQNVTLSCEQNLNHDAMYWYRQDPGQGLRLIYYSQIVNDFQKGDIAEGYSVSREKKESFPLTVTSAQKNPTAFYLCASSDRGYYGYTFGSGTRLTVV.

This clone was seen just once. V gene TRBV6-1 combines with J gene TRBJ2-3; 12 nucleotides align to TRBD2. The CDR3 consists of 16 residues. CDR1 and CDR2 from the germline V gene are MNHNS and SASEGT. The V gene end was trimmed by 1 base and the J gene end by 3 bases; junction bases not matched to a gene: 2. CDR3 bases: TGTGCCAGCAGTGAAGTAGGACTAGCGGGGACAGATACGCAGTATTTT. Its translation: CASSEVGLAGTDTQYF.

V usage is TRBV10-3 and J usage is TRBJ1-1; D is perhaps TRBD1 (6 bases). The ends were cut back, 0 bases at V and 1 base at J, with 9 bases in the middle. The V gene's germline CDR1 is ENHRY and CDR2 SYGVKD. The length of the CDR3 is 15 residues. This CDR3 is CAISESTTGNTEAFF. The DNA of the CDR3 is TGTGCCATCAGTGAGTCGACGACAGGGAACACTGAAGCTTTCTTT.

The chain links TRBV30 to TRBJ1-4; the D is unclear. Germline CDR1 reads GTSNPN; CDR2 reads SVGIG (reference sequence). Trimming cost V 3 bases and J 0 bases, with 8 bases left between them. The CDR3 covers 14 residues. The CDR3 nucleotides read TGTGCCTGGAGCCCGACTGCAACTAATGAAAAACTGTTTTTT. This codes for CAWSPTATNEKLFF. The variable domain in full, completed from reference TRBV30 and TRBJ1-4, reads SQTIHQWPATLVQPVGSPLSLECTVEGTSNPNLYWYRQAAGRGLQLLFYSVGIGQISSEVPQNLSASRPQDRQFILSSKKLLLSDSGFYLCAWSPTATNEKLFFGSGTQLSVL.

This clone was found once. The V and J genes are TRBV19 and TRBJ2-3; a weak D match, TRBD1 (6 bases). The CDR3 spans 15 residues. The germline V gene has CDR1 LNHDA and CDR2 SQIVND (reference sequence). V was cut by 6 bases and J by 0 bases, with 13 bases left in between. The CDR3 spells CASSGTRTSTDTQYF. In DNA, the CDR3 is TGTGCCAGTAGCGGGACACGAACAAGCACAGATACGCAGTATTTT.

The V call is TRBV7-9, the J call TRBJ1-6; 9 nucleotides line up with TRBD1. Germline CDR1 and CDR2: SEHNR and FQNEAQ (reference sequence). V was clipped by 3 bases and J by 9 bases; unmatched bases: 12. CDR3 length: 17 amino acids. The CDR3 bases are TGTGCCAGCAGCTTTCTGCCGCCGACAGGGGGAAGTTCACCCCTCCACTTT. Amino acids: CASSFLPPTGGSSPLHF.

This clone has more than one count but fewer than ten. CDR3 in DNA: TGTGCCAGTAGAATCGGCAGGCGCGATCAGCCCCAGCATTTT. It codes for CASRIGRRDQPQHF. The chain uses TRBV19 and TRBJ1-5; D gene ambiguous. Germline V gene sequence: CDR1 LNHDA, CDR2 SQIVND (reference sequence). The CDR3 spans 14 residues. V dropped 6 bases and J dropped 5 bases, with 14 bases sitting between them.

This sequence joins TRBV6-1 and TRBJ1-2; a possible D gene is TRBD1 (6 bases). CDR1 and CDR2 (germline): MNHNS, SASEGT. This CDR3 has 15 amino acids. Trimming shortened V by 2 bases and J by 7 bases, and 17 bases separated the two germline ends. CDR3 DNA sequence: TGTGCCAGCAGTGAAACAGCCGGGACACCAACTGGCTACACCTTC. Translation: CASSETAGTPTGYTF.

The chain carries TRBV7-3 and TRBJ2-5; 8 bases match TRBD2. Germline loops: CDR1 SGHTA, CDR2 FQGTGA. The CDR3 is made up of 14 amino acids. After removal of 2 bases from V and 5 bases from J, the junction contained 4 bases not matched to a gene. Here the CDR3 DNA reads TGTGCCAGCAGCTTATCGGGGGGGTTGGAGACCCAGTACTTC. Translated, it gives CASSLSGGLETQYF.

The CDR3 sequence is CASTAQQLNYGYTF. CDR3 bases: TGTGCCAGCACCGCACAGCAGCTTAACTATGGCTACACCTTC. This chain connects TRBV2 to TRBJ1-2; no firm D call. The V end lost 7 bases, the J end lost 1 base, and 13 bases lay between the germline ends. Germline lookup yields CDR1 SNHLY and CDR2 FYNNEI. The CDR3 is made up of 14 amino acids.